One T cell receptor beta chain is described in this entry. Clones were sequenced by immunoSEQ multiplex PCR, and TCRdb holds only the in-frame ones, with some missing. The sample comprises some 390,000 clones, 85% to 90% of which are singletons, and 0.95% to 1.3% rests with the top ten. This entry is derived from a study of blood T cell repertoires in COVID-19. The V gene lost 5 bases and the J gene lost 6 bases, with 9 bases spanning the gap. This CDR3 comprises 12 residues. The TCR originated in a man aged 25-45 years who had recovered from COVID-19. Sequences were obtained from PBMCs or T cells enriched from blood (not recorded which). The V gene is TRBV12-3 or TRBV12-4, the J gene TRBJ2-3, with D unclear. The CDR3 here is CASSPRWDTQYF. The DNA of the CDR3 is TGTGCCAGCAGTCCTCGGTGGGATACGCAGTATTTT.